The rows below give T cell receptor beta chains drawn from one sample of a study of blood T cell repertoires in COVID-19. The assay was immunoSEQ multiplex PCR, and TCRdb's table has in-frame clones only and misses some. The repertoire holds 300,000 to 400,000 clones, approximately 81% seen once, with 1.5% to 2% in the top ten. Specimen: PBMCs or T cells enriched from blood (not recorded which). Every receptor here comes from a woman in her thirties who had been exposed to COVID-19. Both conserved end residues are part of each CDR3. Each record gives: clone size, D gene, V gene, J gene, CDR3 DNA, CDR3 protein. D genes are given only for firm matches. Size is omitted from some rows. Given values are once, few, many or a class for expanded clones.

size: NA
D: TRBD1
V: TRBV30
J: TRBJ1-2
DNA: TGTGCCTGGAGTGTCTGGGGACAGGGAGATAACTATGGCTACACCTTC
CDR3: CAWSVWGQGDNYGYTF

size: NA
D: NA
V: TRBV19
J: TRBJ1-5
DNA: TGTGCCAGTAGTATGAACGGAGATAGCAATCAGCCCCAGCATTTT
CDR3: CASSMNGDSNQPQHF

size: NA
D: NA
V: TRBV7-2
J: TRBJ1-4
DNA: TGTGCCAGCAGCTTAATCCCCACGCAGGGAACTAATGAAAAACTGTTTTTT
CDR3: CASSLIPTQGTNEKLFF

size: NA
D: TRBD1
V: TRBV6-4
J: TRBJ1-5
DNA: TGTGCCAGCCCATCCTCAGGGGGCTTTAATCAGCCCCAGCATTTT
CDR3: CASPSSGGFNQPQHF

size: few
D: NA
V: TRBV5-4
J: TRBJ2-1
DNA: TGTGCCAGCAGAGAGGACACCTCGTTCTTGTTCTTC
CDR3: CASREDTSFLFF

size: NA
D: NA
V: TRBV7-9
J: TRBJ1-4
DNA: TGTGCCAGCAGCCCCGGGGGAGACCTCGAGGGAGATAATGAAAAACTGTTTTTT
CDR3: CASSPGGDLEGDNEKLFF

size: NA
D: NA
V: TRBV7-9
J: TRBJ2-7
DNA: TGTGCCAGCAGACAGGGTACGGACGAGCAGTACTTC
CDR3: CASRQGTDEQYF

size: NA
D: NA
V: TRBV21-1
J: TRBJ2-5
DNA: TGTGCCAGCAGCGTCAGGTCATCGCCAAAACAAGAGACCCAGTACTTC
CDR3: CASSVRSSPKQETQYF

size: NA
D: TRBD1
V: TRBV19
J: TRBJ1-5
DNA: TGTGCCAGTAGTATAGGGCGGACAGGGGGTTATCAGCCCCAGCATTTT
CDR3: CASSIGRTGGYQPQHF

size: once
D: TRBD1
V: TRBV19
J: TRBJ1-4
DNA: TGTGCCAGTAGTATCGGCCAGGGGGGCGAAAAACTGTTTTTT
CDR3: CASSIGQGGEKLFF

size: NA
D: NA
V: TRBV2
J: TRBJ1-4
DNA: TGTGCCAGCCGGGACTTTAATGAAAAACTGTTTTTT
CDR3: CASRDFNEKLFF

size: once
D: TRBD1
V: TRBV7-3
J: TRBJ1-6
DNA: TGTGCCAGCAGCTGGGACAGGGAATCACCCCTCCACTTT
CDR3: CASSWDRESPLHF

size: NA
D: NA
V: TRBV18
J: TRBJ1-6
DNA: TGTGCCAGCTCAGCAGCAGGCTTCAATTCACCCCTCCACTTT
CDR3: CASSAAGFNSPLHF

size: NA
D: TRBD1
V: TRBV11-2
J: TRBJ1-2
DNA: TGTGCCAGCAGCGCATCGACAGGGTTCAATGGCTACACCTTC
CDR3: CASSASTGFNGYTF

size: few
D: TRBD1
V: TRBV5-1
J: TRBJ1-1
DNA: TGCGCCAGCAGCTTAGGGACAGGGGATGTAGCTTTCTTT
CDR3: CASSLGTGDVAFF

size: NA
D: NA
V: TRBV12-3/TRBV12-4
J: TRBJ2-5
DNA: TGTGCCAGCAGTGTTAGTGGGGCTCAGACCCAGTACTTC
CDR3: CASSVSGAQTQYF

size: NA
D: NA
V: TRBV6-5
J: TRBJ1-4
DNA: TGTGCCAGCAGTCCCCAGGGGCGGCAAGAAAAACTGTTTTTT
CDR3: CASSPQGRQEKLFF

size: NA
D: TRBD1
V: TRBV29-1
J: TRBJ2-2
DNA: TGCAGCGTCGGACTCCTAGACAGGGCGGGCGGGGAGCTGTTTTTT
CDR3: CSVGLLDRAGGELFF

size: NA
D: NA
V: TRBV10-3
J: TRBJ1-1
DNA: TGTGCCATCAGTGTTGGCTTGAACACTGAAGCTTTCTTT
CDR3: CAISVGLNTEAFF

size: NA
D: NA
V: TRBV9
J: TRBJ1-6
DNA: TGTGCCAGCAGTATACAGGGTGAGGGTAATTCACCCCTCCACTTT
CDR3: CASSIQGEGNSPLHF

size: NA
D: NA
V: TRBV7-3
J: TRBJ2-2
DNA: TGTGCCAGCAGCTTAGGCAGTACCGGGGACACCGGGGAGCTGTTTTTT
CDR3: CASSLGSTGDTGELFF

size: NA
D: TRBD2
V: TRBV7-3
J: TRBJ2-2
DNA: TGTGCCAGCAGTTTAGCGGGAGCTCGTGGGGAGCTGTTTTTT
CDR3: CASSLAGARGELFF

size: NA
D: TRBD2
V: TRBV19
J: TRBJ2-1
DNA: TGTGCCAGTAGTTCGCGGGAGATCGGCTACAATGAGCAGTTCTTC
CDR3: CASSSREIGYNEQFF

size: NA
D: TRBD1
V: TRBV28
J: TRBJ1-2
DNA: TGTGCCAGCAGTATCCGGACAGGGGGCAATGGCTACACCTTC
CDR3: CASSIRTGGNGYTF

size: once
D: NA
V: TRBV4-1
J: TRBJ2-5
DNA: TGCGCCAGCAGCCAAGTATTAGGGGGAGGGCCCGGAGAGACCCAGTACTTC
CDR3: CASSQVLGGGPGETQYF

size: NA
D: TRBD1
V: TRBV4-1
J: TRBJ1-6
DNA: TGCGCCAGCAGCCAAGATACGAGGACAGGGTTCAGCTCCTATAATTCACCCCTCCACTTT
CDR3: CASSQDTRTGFSSYNSPLHF

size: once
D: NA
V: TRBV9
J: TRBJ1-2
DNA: TGTGCCAGCAGCGTAGTCCAGGGAGGCGGCTACACCTTC
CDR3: CASSVVQGGGYTF

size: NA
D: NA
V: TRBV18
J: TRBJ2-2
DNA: TGTGCCAGCTCACCACCGCAGGGGCGATCCACCGGGGAGCTGTTTTTT
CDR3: CASSPPQGRSTGELFF

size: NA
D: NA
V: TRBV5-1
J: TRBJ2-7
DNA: TGCGCCAGCAGCTCGAGGCAGGGGACCGACCACGAGCAGTACTTC
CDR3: CASSSRQGTDHEQYF

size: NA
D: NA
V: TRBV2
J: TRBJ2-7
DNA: TGTGCCAGCAGGTTTTACTACGAGCAGTACTTC
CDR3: CASRFYYEQYF

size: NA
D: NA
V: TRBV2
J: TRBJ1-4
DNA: TGTGCCAGCTCGCAGGGCTTCGAAAAACTGTTTTTT
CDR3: CASSQGFEKLFF

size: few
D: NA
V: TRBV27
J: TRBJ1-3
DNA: TGTGCCAGCAGTTTATCGGGGGGGCTCTCTGGAAACACCATATATTTT
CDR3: CASSLSGGLSGNTIYF

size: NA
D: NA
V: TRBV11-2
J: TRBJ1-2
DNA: TGTGCCAGCAGCTCCTCTAAGTCTAACTATGGCTACACCTTC
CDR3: CASSSSKSNYGYTF

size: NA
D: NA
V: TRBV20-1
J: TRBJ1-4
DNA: TGCAGTGCTAGTAAACAGGAAGAAAAACTGTTTTTT
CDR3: CSASKQEEKLFF

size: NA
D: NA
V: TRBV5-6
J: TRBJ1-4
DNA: TGTGCCAGCAGCATCCATCTCACAGGTTTGCGGGAAAAACTGTTTTTT
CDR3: CASSIHLTGLREKLFF

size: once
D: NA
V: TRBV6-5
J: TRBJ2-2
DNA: TGTGCCAGCACCCCCGTGAGGGAAGTTTTCGGGGAGCTGTTTTTT
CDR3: CASTPVREVFGELFF

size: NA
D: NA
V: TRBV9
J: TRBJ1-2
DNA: TGTGCCAGCAGCGTTGAAGGGGTCGGTGACTATGGCTACACCTTC
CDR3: CASSVEGVGDYGYTF

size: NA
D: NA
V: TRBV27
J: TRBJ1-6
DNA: TGTGCCAGCAGTCCTAAGGGAGGGAGGTTTTCACCCCTCCACTTT
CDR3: CASSPKGGRFSPLHF

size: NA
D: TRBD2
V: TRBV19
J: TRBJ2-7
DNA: TGTGCCAGTAGTATATCAGGGTTGGCGGGGGAGACCTACGAGCAGTACTTC
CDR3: CASSISGLAGETYEQYF

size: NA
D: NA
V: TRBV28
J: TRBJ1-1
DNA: TGTGCCAGCAGTTTATTGGGGCAGGGCCAGAAGACTGAAGCTTTCTTT
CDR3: CASSLLGQGQKTEAFF

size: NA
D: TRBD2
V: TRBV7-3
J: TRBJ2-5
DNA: TGTGCCAGCAGCTCTACTAGCGGGAGGGCCTCGGAGACCCAGTACTTC
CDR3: CASSSTSGRASETQYF

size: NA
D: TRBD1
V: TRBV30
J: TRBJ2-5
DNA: TGTGCCTGGAGTGTACGGCCTCGACAGGGGGGAGAAGAGACCCAGTACTTC
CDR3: CAWSVRPRQGGEETQYF

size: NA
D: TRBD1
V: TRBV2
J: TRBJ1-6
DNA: TGTGCCAGCAGTGAACAAGCCGACAGGGTGTATTCACCCCTCCACTTT
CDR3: CASSEQADRVYSPLHF

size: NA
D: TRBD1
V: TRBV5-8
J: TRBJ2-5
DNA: TGTGCCAGCAGAGGGACAGCGCAAGAGACCCAGTACTTC
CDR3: CASRGTAQETQYF

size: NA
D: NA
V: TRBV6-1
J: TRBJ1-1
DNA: TGTGCCAGCAGTGAACCAGGGTTAGGCACTGAAGCTTTCTTT
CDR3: CASSEPGLGTEAFF

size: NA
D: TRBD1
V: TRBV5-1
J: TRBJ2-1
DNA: TGCGCCAGCAACCGAGGTACAGGGGGGAAGAATGAGCAGTTCTTC
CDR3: CASNRGTGGKNEQFF

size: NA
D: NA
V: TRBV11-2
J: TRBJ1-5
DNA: TGTGCCAGCAGCCCTTCGGGGGATAGCAATCAGCCCCAGCATTTT
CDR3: CASSPSGDSNQPQHF

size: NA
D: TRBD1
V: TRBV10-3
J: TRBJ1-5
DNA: TGTGCCATCAGTGATCAGGGGGGCCAGGGCGGACAGCCCCAGCATTTT
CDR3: CAISDQGGQGGQPQHF

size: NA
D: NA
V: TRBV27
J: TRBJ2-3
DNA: TGTGCCAGCAGTTTATTATTGGTGGGCAAACCCACAGATACGCAGTATTTT
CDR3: CASSLLLVGKPTDTQYF

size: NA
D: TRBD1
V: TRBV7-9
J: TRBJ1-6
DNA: TGTGCCAGCAGTGGACAGGCCTCACCCCTCCACTTT
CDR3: CASSGQASPLHF